Listed here are 9 T cell receptor beta chains from one sample, sequenced in a study of Ad26.COV2.S vaccination and SARS-CoV-2 variants. Treatment denoted: roughly 20 received Ad26.COV2.S at low or high dose, single or two shots; several received placebo; per-sample allocation not given. Repertoires come from day 63 after the first vaccine or placebo injection. Clones were sequenced by immunoSEQ multiplex PCR, and TCRdb holds only the in-frame ones, with some missing. Of about 500,000 clones listed, 70% to 90% were seen once; the top ten hold roughly 1.7%. The source material was peripheral blood, sampled in a trial of Ad26.COV2.S vaccine versus placebo. These receptors were taken from a person between 18 and 60 years old who received the Ad26.COV2.S COVID-19 vaccine or a placebo.

The chain recombines TRBV4-3 with TRBJ1-2; the D gene is possibly TRBD1 (6 bases). This CDR3 comprises 15 residues. The V gene lost 0 bases and the J gene lost 4 bases, with 12 bases spanning the gap. In germline, CDR1 is LGHNA, CDR2 YSLEER. This chain's CDR3 is CASSQDSGGRYGYTF. The CDR3 nucleotides are TGCGCCAGCAGCCAAGATTCTGGGGGCCGCTATGGCTACACCTTC.

The V gene is TRBV7-9, the J gene TRBJ1-1, with D hard to call. V lost 4 bases and J 6 bases, leaving 9 bases between the germline ends. This CDR3 has 12 residues. Germline loops: CDR1 SEHNR, CDR2 FQNEAQ (reference sequence). CDR3 sequence: CASSSYAAEAFF. As DNA, the CDR3 is TGTGCCAGCAGCTCTTATGCGGCTGAAGCTTTCTTT.

This chain uses TRBV18 with TRBJ1-1; D unclear. Per the germline V gene, CDR1 is KGHSH and CDR2 is LQKENI. Trimming took 3 bases from V and 0 from J, leaving 14 bases between them. The CDR3 consists of 16 residues. The CDR3 is CASSPPRTSMNTEAFF. The CDR3 coding sequence is TGTGCCAGCTCACCTCCCAGGACTTCAATGAACACTGAAGCTTTCTTT. The full variable domain, in which reference TRBV18 and TRBJ1-1 provide the parts outside the CDR3, is NAGVMQNPRHLVRRRGQEARLRCSPMKGHSHVYWYRQLPEEGLKFMVYLQKENIIDESGMPKERFSAEFPKEGPSILRIQQVVRGDSAAYFCASSPPRTSMNTEAFFGQGTRLTVV.

This chain links TRBV30 with TRBJ1-2; possibly TRBD1 for D (6 bases). Trimming removed 5 bases from V and 4 bases from J, with 20 bases in between. This CDR3 comprises 15 residues. Germline V gives CDR1 GTSNPN, CDR2 SVGIG (reference sequence). The CDR3 DNA reads as TGTGCCTGGGGGCCGGGACAAATATTCCTCTATGGCTACACCTTC. Amino acid sequence: CAWGPGQIFLYGYTF.

The J gene is TRBJ2-3, the V gene TRBV10-3; TRBD2 aligns across 12 bases. V was pared by 10 bases and J by 4 bases, with 9 bases of the junction left unmatched. The CDR3 consists of 15 residues. Per the germline V gene, CDR1 is ENHRY and CDR2 is SYGVKD. This CDR3 reads CATETSGRGPDTQYF. CDR3 DNA sequence: TGTGCCACCGAGACTAGCGGGAGAGGCCCAGATACGCAGTATTTT.

The chain joins TRBV6-5 to TRBJ2-3, with TRBD2 matching 8 bases. With 7 bases clipped from V and 2 bases from J, the junction kept 8 bases outside the gene matches. Germline values: CDR1 MNHEY, CDR2 SVGAGI. This CDR3 contains 15 residues. The chain's CDR3 is CASTRGGRTTDTQYF. As DNA, the CDR3 is TGTGCCAGCACCCGGGGGGGAAGAACCACAGATACGCAGTATTTT.

The rearrangement links TRBV2 to TRBJ2-7; tentatively, D is TRBD1 or TRBD2 (6 bases each). Trimming shortened V by 9 bases and J by 2 bases, and 26 bases separated the two germline ends. The CDR3 extends over 17 amino acids. Germline loops: CDR1 SNHLY, CDR2 FYNNEI. This chain's CDR3 is CARGGRDTEMDTYEQYF. In nucleotides, the CDR3 is TGTGCCAGGGGGGGCCGGGACACAGAGATGGACACCTACGAGCAGTACTTC.

CDR3 DNA: TGTGCCAGCAGCTTAACCAACAGGGGAGGAGCTTTCTTT. Its translation is CASSLTNRGGAFF. The V and J genes are TRBV7-2 and TRBJ1-1; TRBD1 aligns across 7 bases. The J segment lost 10 bases and the V segment lost 2 bases, leaving 7 bases of the junction unmatched. The CDR3 is 13 amino acids. The germline V gene encodes CDR1 SGHTA and CDR2 FQGNSA.

V is TRBV6-6 and J is TRBJ1-3; D call uncertain. Germline CDR1 reads MNHNY; CDR2 reads SVGAGI (reference sequence). Deletions cut 5 bases from V and 3 bases from J, with 8 bases between. The CDR3 sequence is 13 residues long. CDR3 DNA sequence: TGTGCCAGCAGTAAGGGATTTGGAAACACCATATATTTT. It specifies CASSKGFGNTIYF.